This TCR beta chain emerged from a study of shared clonotypes between healthy human individuals. Looking at the study overall: The donor pool was made up of a couple of women and a few men aged 18 to 49. A donor's plate count was three for CD4 naive and three for CD4 memory; CD8 naive had two and CD8 memory one.

Only CD45RO-negative cells positively selected for CCR7 counted as naive CD8 cells, so terminally differentiated effector memory CD45RA+ cells were excluded. Looked up from germline, CDR1 is GTSNPN and CDR2 is SVGIG (reference sequence). V lost 0 bases to trimming and J lost 3 bases; unmatched junction nucleotides: 6. CDR3 length equals 16 residues. Sorted subsets were amplified in replicate PCRs using 200 ng DNA, some 31,000 T cell genomes. The table came from immunoSEQ multiplex PCR; TCRdb's copy has only in-frame clones and leaves some out. The table shows around 1.9 million clones, with around 93% occurring only once.

V gene TRBV30 combines with J gene TRBJ2-2; 8 bases fit TRBD2. Sequencing was done on a sample of naive CD8+ T cells from PBMCs. This TCR was sampled from a man younger than 35 in good health. Some clones in this sample may be carry-over from other donors' samples. CDR3 protein: CAWSVLGRVYTGELFF. CDR3 coding DNA: TGTGCCTGGAGTGTACTCGGGAGGGTTTACACCGGGGAGCTGTTTTTT.